This entry lists 10 T cell receptor beta chains sequenced from one sample in a study of OX40 agonist ivuxolimab in advanced cancers. Clones were read by immunoSEQ multiplex PCR, and TCRdb kept only the in-frame ones, dropping some. Among 65,000 to 95,000 clones listed, about four fifths were seen once. Here the sequenced sample was CD4+ or CD8+ T cells sorted from blood, taken in a trial of the OX40 agonist ivuxolimab. These TCRs come from an adult with an advanced solid tumor such as melanoma, head and neck, liver or kidney cancer.

The genes are TRBV7-9 and TRBJ1-2; 9 nucleotides agree with TRBD1. J gave up 4 bases and V 1 base, and 10 bases lay outside the gene matches. Germline V gene data show CDR1 as SEHNR and CDR2 as FQNEAQ (reference sequence). This CDR3 has 17 residues. CDR3 DNA: TGTGCCAGCAGCTTAGAAGGGACAGGGTCTTCCCTCTATGGCTACACCTTC. It yields the protein CASSLEGTGSSLYGYTF. Drawing the rest from reference TRBV7-9 and TRBJ1-2, the complete variable domain is DTGVSQNPRHKITKRGQNVTFRCDPISEHNRLYWYRQTLGQGPEFLTYFQNEAQLEKSRLLSDRFSAERPKGSFSTLEIQRTEQGDSAMYLCASSLEGTGSSLYGYTFGSGTRLTVV.

The gene calls are TRBV5-1 and TRBJ1-5; TRBD1 matches at 7 bases. CDR1 and CDR2 from the germline V gene are SGHRS and YFSETQ. CDR3 size: 16 residues. V trimming: 0 bases; J trimming: 7 bases; junction bases outside the gene matches: 10. The CDR3 coding sequence is TGCGCCAGCAGCTTGGCCGCTACAGGGGAAGGGCAGCCCCAGCATTTT. Protein product: CASSLAATGEGQPQHF.

The V gene is TRBV18, the J gene TRBJ2-1; tentatively, D is TRBD1 or TRBD2 (5 bases each). Germline V gives CDR1 KGHSH, CDR2 LQKENI. The CDR3 length is 15 residues. V dropped 6 bases and J dropped 7 bases, with 19 bases sitting between them. CDR3 nucleotides: TGTGCCAGCTCCCCGGGACGCGGGCTGAATAATGAGCAGTTCTTC. This translates into CASSPGRGLNNEQFF.

The chain is built from TRBV7-9 and TRBJ2-7; D is ambiguous. Germline V lookup: CDR1 SEHNR, CDR2 FQNEAQ (reference sequence). Trimming removed 5 bases from V and 3 bases from J, with 11 bases in between. There are 13 residues in the CDR3. CDR3 sequence: CASSLGTNYEQYF. CDR3 DNA: TGTGCCAGCAGCCTAGGAACAAACTACGAGCAGTACTTC.

The rearrangement uses TRBV7-2 and TRBJ1-3; the D gene is possibly TRBD1 (6 bases). V was shortened by 6 bases and J by 1 base, with 10 bases between the two germline ends. Per germline, CDR1 SGHTA and CDR2 FQGNSA. This CDR3 has 14 residues. DNA of the CDR3: TGTGCCAGCAGTAAGGGGGTATCTGGAAACACCATATATTTT. Translated: CASSKGVSGNTIYF.

The chain joins TRBV28 to TRBJ2-7, with 8 nucleotides matching TRBD1. There are 14 residues in the CDR3. In germline, CDR1 is MDHEN, CDR2 SYDVKM. V shed 4 bases, J shed 2 bases, and the junction held 4 bases outside the gene matches. This chain's CDR3 is CASSSGTGAYEQYF. The DNA for the CDR3 is TGTGCCAGCAGTTCCGGGACAGGAGCCTACGAGCAGTACTTC. The variable domain in full, completed from reference TRBV28 and TRBJ2-7, reads DVKVTQSSRYLVKRTGEKVFLECVQDMDHENMFWYRQDPGLGLRLIYFSYDVKMKEKGDIPEGYSVSREKKERFSLILESASTNQTSMYLCASSSGTGAYEQYFGPGTRLTVT.

V usage is TRBV5-1 and J usage is TRBJ2-3; D unclear. The CDR3 contains 14 residues. The V end was cut by 5 bases, the J end by 0 bases, with 10 bases between. The germline V gene has CDR1 SGHRS and CDR2 YFSETQ. CDR3: CASRGTVSTDTQYF. DNA for the CDR3: TGCGCCAGCAGGGGCACGGTTAGCACAGATACGCAGTATTTT.

The V gene is TRBV2, the J gene TRBJ2-3, with D possibly being TRBD2 (5 bases). The V and J ends lost 7 bases and 0 bases respectively, with 8 bases between them. The CDR3 is 13 amino acids. Germline CDR1 is SNHLY and CDR2 is FYNNEI. CDR3 residues: CASTRTSTDTQYF. CDR3 nucleotide sequence: TGTGCCAGCACTCGGACTAGCACAGATACGCAGTATTTT.

The table lists this clone with a few counts. This chain joins TRBV19 and TRBJ1-2, with D perhaps matching TRBD1 (6 bases). Trimming took off 3 bases at V and 2 bases at J, with 7 bases between the two ends. CDR3 size: 13 residues. The germline gives CDR1 LNHDA, CDR2 SQIVND (reference sequence). The CDR3 region is CASSIDRNYGYTF. Written as DNA, the CDR3 is TGTGCCAGTAGTATCGACAGGAACTATGGCTACACCTTC.

CDR3 in DNA: TGTGCCAGCAACCGAGGACAGGGGAAGTATACTAATGAAAAACTGTTTTTT. The encoded protein is CASNRGQGKYTNEKLFF. The rearrangement links TRBV21-1 to TRBJ1-4; TRBD1, the table's D call, was not compared with the DNA. TRBV21-1 is a known pseudogene. The CDR3 covers 17 residues.